This T cell receptor (beta chain) was recovered during a study of cytomegalovirus exposure and HLA in healthy donors. On the study more broadly: Of the donors genotyped, several hundred in all, 80% to 85% fell in the Caucasian-associated ancestry cluster.

The CDR3 is 14 amino acids. Germline-derived CDR1 and CDR2 are MNHEY and SVGAGI. Between the trimmed V and J ends, which lost 3 bases and 6 bases, there was a span of 11 bases. General study results and limits: A prior analysis recorded that most TCR beta V segments were productive about 87% or about 30% of the time. The authors later found most CMV-associated TCR beta chains appeared HLA-restricted.

PCR employed 60 Vbeta and 13 Jbeta primers. The data were produced by immunoSEQ multiplex PCR, yet TCRdb's version contains in-frame clones alone and is incomplete. Among 150,000 to 170,000 clones listed, more than 70% were seen once. Comments on this clone: Its matching antigen is unknown.

This cohort consisted of healthy bone marrow donors. The rearrangement uses TRBV6-5 and TRBJ2-2; D call uncertain. This TCR was sampled from a woman in her 40s in good health and CMV-seropositive. What was sequenced was PBMCs. The CDR3 region is CASSYSRVAGELFF. DNA of the CDR3: TGTGCCAGCAGTTATAGTCGGGTGGCCGGGGAGCTGTTTTTT.